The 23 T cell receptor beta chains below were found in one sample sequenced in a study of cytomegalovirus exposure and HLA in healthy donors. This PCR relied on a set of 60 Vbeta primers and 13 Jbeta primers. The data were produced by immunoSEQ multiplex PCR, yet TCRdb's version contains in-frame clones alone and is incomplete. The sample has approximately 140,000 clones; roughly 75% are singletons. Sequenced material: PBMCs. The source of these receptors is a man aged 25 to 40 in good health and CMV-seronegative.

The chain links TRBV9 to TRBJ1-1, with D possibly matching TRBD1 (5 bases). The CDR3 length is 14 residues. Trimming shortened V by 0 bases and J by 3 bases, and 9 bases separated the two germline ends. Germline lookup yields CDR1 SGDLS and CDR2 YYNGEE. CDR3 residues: CASSVARADTEAFF. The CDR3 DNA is TGTGCCAGCAGCGTAGCCAGGGCCGACACTGAAGCTTTCTTT. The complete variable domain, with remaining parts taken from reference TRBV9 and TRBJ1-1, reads DSGVTQTPKHLITATGQRVTLRCSPRSGDLSVYWYQQSLDQGLQFLIQYYNGEERAKGNILERFSAQQFPDLHSELNLSSLELGDSALYFCASSVARADTEAFFGQGTRLTVV.

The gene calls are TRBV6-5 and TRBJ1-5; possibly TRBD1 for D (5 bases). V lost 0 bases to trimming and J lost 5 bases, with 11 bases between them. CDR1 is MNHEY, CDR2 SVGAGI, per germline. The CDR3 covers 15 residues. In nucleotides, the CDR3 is TGTGCCAGCAGTTACTCAGGGGTGATAGATCAGCCCCAGCATTTT. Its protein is CASSYSGVIDQPQHF.

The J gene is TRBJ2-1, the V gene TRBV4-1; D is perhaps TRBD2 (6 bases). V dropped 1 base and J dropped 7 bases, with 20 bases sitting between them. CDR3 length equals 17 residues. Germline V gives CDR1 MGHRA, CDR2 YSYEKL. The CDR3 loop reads CASSQGFSGVTGNEQFF. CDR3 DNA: TGCGCCAGCAGCCAAGGGTTCTCGGGGGTAACGGGAAATGAGCAGTTCTTC.

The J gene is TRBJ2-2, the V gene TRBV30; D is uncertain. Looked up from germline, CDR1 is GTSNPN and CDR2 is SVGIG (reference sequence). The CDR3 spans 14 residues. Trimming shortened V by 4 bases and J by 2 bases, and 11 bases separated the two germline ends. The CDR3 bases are TGTGCCTGGACCTTTCAGCGCAACACCGGGGAGCTGTTTTTT. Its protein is CAWTFQRNTGELFF.

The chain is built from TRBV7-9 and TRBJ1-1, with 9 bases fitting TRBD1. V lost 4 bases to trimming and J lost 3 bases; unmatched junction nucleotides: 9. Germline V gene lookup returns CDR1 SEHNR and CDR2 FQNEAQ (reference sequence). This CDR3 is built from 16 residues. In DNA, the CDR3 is TGTGCCAGCAGCTCCAATAGAGGGACAGGGTACACTGAAGCTTTCTTT. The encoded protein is CASSSNRGTGYTEAFF.

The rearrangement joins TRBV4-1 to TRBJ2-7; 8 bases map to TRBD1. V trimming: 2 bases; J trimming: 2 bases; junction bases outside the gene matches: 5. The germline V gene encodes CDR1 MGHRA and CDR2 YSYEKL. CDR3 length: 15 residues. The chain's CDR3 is CASSQPGQVAYEQYF. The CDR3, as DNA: TGCGCCAGCAGCCAACCGGGACAGGTCGCCTACGAGCAGTACTTC.

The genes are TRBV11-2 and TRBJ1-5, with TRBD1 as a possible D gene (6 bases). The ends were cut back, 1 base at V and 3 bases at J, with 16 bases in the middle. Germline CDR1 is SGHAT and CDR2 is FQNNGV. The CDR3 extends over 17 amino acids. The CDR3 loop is CASSLGPVGQYNQPQHF. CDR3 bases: TGTGCCAGCAGCTTAGGCCCAGTAGGACAGTACAATCAGCCCCAGCATTTT.

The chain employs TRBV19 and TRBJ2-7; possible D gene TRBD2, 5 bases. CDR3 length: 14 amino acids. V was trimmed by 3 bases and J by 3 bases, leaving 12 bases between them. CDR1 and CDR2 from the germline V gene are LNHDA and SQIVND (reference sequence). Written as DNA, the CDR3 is TGTGCCAGTAGTATTAGCGACATCAACTACGAGCAGTACTTC. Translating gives CASSISDINYEQYF.

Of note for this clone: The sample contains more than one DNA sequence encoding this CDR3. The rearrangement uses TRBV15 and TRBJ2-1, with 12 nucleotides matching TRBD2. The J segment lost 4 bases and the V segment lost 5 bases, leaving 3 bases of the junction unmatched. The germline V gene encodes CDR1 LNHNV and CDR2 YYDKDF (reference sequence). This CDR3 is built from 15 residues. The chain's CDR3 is CATSLLAGGYNEQFF. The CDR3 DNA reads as TGTGCCACCAGCTTACTAGCGGGGGGTTACAATGAGCAGTTCTTC.

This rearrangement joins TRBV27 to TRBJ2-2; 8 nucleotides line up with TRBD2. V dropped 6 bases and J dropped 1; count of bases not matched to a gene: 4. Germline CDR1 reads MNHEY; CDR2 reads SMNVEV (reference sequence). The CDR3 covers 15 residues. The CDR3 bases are TGTGCCAGCAGCGGGGGGGGGAGGAACACCGGGGAGCTGTTTTTT. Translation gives CASSGGGRNTGELFF.

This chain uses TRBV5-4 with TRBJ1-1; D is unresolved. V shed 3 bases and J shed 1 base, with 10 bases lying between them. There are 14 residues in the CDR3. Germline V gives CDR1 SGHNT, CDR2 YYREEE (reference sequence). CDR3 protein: CASSSRTWNTEAFF. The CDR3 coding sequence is TGTGCCAGCAGCTCTCGTACATGGAACACTGAAGCTTTCTTT.

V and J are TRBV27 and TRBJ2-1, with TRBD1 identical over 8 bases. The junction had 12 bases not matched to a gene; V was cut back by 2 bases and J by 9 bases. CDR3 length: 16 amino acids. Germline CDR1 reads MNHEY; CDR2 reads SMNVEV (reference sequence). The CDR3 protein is CASSLGRTGTPVEQFF. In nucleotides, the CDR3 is TGTGCCAGCAGTTTAGGGAGGACAGGGACGCCGGTTGAGCAGTTCTTC.

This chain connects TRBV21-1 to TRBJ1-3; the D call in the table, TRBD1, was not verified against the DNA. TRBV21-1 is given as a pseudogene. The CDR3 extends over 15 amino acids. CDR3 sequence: CASRNDKAPGNTIYF. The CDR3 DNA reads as TGTGCCAGCAGGAATGACAAAGCACCTGGAAACACCATATATTTT.

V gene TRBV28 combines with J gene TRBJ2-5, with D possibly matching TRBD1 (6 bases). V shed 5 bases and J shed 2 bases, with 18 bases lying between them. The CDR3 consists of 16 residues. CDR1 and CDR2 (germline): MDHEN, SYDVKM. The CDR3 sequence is CASSPQLPGDQETQYF. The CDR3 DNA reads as TGTGCCAGCAGTCCACAACTACCAGGGGATCAAGAGACCCAGTACTTC.

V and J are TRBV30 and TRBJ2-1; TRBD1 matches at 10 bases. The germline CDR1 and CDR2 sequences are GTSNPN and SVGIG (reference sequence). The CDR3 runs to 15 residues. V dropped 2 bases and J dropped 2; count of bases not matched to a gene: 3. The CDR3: CAWSQGQGTYNEQFF. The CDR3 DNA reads TGTGCCTGGAGTCAGGGACAGGGGACCTACAATGAGCAGTTCTTC.

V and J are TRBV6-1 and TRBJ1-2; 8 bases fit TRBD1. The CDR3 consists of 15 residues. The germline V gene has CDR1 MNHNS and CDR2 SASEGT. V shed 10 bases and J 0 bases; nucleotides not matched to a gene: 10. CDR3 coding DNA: TGTGCCATACACCCGGACAGGGCAGCTAACTATGGCTACACCTTC. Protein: CAIHPDRAANYGYTF.

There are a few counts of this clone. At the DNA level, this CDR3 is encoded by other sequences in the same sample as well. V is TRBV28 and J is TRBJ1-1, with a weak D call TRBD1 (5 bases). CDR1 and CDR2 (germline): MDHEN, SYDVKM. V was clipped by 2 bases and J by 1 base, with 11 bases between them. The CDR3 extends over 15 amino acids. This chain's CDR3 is CASSLPSGGNTEAFF. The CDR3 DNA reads TGTGCCAGCAGTTTACCGTCGGGGGGGAACACTGAAGCTTTCTTT. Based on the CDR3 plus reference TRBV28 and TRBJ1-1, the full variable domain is DVKVTQSSRYLVKRTGEKVFLECVQDMDHENMFWYRQDPGLGLRLIYFSYDVKMKEKGDIPEGYSVSREKKERFSLILESASTNQTSMYLCASSLPSGGNTEAFFGQGTRLTVV.

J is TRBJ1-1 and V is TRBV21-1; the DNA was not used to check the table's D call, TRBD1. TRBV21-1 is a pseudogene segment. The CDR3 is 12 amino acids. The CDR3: CASRQGSPEAFF. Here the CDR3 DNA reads TGTGCCAGCCGACAGGGATCCCCTGAAGCTTTCTTT.

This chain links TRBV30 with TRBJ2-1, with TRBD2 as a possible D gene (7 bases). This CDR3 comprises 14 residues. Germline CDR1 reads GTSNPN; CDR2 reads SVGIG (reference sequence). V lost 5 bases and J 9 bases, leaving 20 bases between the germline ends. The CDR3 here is CAWGGAMRYSEQFF. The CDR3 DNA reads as TGTGCCTGGGGGGGGGCAATGAGGTATAGTGAGCAGTTCTTC.

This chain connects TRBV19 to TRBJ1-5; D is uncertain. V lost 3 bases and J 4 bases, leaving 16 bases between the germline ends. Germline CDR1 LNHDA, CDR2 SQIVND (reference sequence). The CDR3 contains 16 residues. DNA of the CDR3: TGTGCCAGTAGTATGCGAGGGTCGTCCATTAATCAGCCCCAGCATTTT. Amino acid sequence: CASSMRGSSINQPQHF. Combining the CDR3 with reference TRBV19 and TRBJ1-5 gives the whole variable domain DGGITQSPKYLFRKEGQNVTLSCEQNLNHDAMYWYRQDPGQGLRLIYYSQIVNDFQKGDIAEGYSVSREKKESFPLTVTSAQKNPTAFYLCASSMRGSSINQPQHFGDGTRLSIL.

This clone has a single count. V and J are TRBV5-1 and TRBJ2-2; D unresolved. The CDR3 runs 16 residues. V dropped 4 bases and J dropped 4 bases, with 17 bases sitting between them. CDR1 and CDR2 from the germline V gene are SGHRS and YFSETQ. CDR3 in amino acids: CASSPAAPSLTGELFF. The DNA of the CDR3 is TGCGCCAGCAGCCCGGCGGCCCCCTCGCTCACCGGGGAGCTGTTTTTT.

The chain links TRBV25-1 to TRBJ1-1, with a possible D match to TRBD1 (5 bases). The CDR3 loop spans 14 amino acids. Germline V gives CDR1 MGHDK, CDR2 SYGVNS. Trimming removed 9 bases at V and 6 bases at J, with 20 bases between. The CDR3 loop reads CASLERDWGSEAFF. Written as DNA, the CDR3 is TGTGCCAGTCTCGAGCGGGACTGGGGATCTGAAGCTTTCTTT.

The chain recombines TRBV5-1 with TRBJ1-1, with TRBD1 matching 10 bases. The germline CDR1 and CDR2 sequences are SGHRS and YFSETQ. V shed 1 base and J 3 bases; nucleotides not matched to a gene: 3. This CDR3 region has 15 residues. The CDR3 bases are TGCGCCAGCAGCTTGTCGGGACAGGGGCACACTGAAGCTTTCTTT. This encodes CASSLSGQGHTEAFF.